This TCR beta chain was profiled in a study of shared clonotypes between healthy human individuals. On the study more broadly: Researchers assigned three CD4 naive, three CD4 memory, two CD8 naive and one CD8 memory plate to each donor. Whole-study findings and limits: Inspection by rarefaction showed sorted-subset sequencing to be incomplete despite large depth.

Sequenced by immunoSEQ multiplex PCR; TCRdb stores in-frame clones only, minus some. Of roughly 680,000 clones listed, approximately 72% were seen once; the top ten hold roughly 1.8%. This clone was observed a single time. As yet, its antigen is unknown. Germline V gene sequence: CDR1 MRHNA, CDR2 SNTAGT. The CDR3 covers 13 residues. V was trimmed by 3 bases and J by 4 bases, leaving 9 bases between them. Sequencing used memory CD4+ T cells sorted from blood. As to subset: CD45RA-negative fraction. This chain uses TRBV6-4 with TRBJ1-1; D might be TRBD1 (5 bases). The receptor's source is a woman in her thirties in good health. The CDR3 region is CASSELQGTEAFF. The CDR3 coding sequence is TGTGCCAGCAGTGAATTGCAGGGCACTGAAGCTTTCTTT.